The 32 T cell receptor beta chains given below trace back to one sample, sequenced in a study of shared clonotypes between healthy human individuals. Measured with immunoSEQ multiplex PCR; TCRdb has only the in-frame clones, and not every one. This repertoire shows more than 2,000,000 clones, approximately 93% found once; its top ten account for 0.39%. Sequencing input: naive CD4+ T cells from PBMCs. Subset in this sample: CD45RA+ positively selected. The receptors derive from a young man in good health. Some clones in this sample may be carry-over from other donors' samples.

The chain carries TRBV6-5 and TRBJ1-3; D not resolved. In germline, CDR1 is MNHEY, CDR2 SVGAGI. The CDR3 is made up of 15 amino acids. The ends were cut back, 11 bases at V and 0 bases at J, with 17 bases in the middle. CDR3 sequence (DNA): TGTGCCCCTAAGACGTACGTGAGCTCTGGAAACACCATATATTTT. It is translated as CAPKTYVSSGNTIYF.

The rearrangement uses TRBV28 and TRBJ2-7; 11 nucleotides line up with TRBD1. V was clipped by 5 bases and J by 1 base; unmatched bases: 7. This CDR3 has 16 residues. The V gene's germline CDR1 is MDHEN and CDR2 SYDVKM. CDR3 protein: CASSGLRDRGSYEQYF. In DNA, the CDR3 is TGTGCCAGCAGTGGCCTCCGGGACAGGGGGTCCTACGAGCAGTACTTC.

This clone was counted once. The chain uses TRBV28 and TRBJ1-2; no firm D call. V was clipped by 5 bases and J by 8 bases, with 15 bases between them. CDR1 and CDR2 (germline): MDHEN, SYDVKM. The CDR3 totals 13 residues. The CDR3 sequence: CASSRTGSKGYTF. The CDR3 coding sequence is TGTGCCAGCAGTCGGACTGGCAGTAAGGGCTACACCTTC.

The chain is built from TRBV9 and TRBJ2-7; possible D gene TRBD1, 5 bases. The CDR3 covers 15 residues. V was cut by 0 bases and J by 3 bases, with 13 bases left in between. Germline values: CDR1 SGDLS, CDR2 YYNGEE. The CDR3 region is CASSVDPDNYYEQYF. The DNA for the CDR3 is TGTGCCAGCAGCGTAGATCCGGACAACTACTACGAGCAGTACTTC.

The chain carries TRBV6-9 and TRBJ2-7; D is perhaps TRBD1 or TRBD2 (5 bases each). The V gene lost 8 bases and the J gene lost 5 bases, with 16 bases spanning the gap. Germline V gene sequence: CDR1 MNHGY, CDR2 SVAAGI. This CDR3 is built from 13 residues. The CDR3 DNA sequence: TGTGCCAGCCCCCCCGGGGACGGCGACGAGCAGTACTTC. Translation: CASPPGDGDEQYF.

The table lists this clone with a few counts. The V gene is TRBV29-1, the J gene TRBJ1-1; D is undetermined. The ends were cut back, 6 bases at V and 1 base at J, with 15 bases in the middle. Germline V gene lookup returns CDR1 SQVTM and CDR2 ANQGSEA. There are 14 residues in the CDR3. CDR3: CSVLGGSQNTEAFF. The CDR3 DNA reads TGCAGCGTCCTCGGCGGCAGCCAGAACACTGAAGCTTTCTTT.

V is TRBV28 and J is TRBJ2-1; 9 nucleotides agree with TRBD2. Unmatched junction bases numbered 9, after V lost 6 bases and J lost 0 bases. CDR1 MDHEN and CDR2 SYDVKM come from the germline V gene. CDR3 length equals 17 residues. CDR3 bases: TGTGCCAGCAGGACAGCATTTAGCGGGAGCTCCTACAATGAGCAGTTCTTC. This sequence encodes CASRTAFSGSSYNEQFF.

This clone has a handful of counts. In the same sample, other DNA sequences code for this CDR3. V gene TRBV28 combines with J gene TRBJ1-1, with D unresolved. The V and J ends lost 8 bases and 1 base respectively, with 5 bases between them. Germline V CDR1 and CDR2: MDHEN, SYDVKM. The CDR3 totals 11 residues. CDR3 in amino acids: CASLRNTEAFF. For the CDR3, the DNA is TGTGCCAGCCTCCGGAACACTGAAGCTTTCTTT.

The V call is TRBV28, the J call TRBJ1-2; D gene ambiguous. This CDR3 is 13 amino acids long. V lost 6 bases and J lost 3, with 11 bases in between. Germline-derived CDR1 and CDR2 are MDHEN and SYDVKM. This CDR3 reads CASSSIGHYGYTF. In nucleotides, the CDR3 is TGTGCCAGCAGCTCCATTGGACACTATGGCTACACCTTC.

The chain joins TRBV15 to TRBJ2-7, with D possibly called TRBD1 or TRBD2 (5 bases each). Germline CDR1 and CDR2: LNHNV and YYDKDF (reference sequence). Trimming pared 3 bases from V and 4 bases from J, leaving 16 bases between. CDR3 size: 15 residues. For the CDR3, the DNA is TGTGCCACCAGCAGGTACCGGGACCTAGCTTACGAGCAGTACTTC. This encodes CATSRYRDLAYEQYF.

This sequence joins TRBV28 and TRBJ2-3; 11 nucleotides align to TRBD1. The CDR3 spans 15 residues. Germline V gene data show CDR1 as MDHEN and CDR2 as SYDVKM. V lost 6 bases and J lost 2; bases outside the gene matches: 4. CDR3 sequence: CASSWTGGYTDTQYF. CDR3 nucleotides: TGTGCCAGCAGCTGGACAGGGGGCTACACAGATACGCAGTATTTT.

As DNA, the CDR3 is TGCGCCAGCAGAGCCACAGATACGCAGTATTTT. Its translation is CASRATDTQYF. The chain links TRBV5-1 to TRBJ2-3, with D unclear. CDR1 and CDR2 (germline): SGHRS, YFSETQ. V lost 5 bases to trimming and J lost 2 bases, with 3 bases between them. This CDR3 has 11 amino acids.

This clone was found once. This chain's CDR3 is CASRRRTSGGSSYNEQFF. The DNA of the CDR3 is TGTGCCAGCAGGCGTAGGACTAGCGGGGGGAGCTCCTACAATGAGCAGTTCTTC. The V and J genes are TRBV7-2 and TRBJ2-1; 14 bases align to TRBD2. This CDR3 is 18 amino acids long. Germline assignment: CDR1 SGHTA and CDR2 FQGNSA. V shed 6 bases and J 0 bases; nucleotides not matched to a gene: 7.

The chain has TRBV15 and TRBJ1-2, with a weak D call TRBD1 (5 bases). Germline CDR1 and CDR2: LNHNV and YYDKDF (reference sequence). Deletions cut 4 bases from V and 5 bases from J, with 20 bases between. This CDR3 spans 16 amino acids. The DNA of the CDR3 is TGTGCCACCAGCATGGAGTTTCGGGGACTAGGGTATGGCTACACCTTC. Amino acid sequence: CATSMEFRGLGYGYTF.

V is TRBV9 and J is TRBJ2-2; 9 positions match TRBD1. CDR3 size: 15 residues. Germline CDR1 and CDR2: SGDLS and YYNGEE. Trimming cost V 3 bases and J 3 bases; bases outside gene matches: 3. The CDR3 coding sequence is TGTGCCAGCAGCGGTGGGGACAGGGACACCGGGGAGCTGTTTTTT. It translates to CASSGGDRDTGELFF.

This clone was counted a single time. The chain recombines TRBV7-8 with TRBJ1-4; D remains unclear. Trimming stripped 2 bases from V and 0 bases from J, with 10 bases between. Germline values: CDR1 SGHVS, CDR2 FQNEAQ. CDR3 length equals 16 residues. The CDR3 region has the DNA TGTGCCAGCAGCTTACCCACAGCGGCAACTAATGAAAAACTGTTTTTT. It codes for CASSLPTAATNEKLFF.

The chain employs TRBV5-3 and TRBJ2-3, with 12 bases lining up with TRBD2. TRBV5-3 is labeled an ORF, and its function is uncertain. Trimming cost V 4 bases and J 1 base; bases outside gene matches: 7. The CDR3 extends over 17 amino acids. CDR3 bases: TGTGCCAGAAGCCCCAGACTAGCGGGAGTTGGCACAGATACGCAGTATTTT. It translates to CARSPRLAGVGTDTQYF.

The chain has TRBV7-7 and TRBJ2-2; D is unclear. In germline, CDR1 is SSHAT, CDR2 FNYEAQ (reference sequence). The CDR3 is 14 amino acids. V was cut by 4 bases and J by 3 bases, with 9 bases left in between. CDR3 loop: CASSSGWDTGELFF. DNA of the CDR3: TGTGCCAGCAGCTCCGGGTGGGACACCGGGGAGCTGTTTTTT.

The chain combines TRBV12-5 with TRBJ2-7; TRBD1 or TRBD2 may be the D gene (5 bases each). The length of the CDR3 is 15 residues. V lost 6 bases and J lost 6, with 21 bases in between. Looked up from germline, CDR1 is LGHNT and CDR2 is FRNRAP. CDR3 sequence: CASGPYRVGAGEQYF. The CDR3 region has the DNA TGTGCTAGTGGACCATACCGTGTAGGGGCGGGCGAGCAGTACTTC.

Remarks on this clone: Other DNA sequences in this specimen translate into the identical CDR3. The CDR3 spells CSASRADTQYF. The DNA for the CDR3 is TGCAGTGCTAGTCGGGCCGATACGCAGTATTTT. The chain has TRBV20-1 and TRBJ2-3; D remains ambiguous. V was trimmed by 3 bases and J by 6 bases, leaving 7 bases between them. The CDR3 consists of 11 residues. Germline V gene lookup returns CDR1 DFQATT and CDR2 SNEGSKA (reference sequence).

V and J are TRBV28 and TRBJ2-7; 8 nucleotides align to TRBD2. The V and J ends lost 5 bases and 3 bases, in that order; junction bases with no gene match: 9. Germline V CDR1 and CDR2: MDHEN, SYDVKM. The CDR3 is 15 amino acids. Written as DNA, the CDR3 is TGTGCCAGCAGTGAATCGACTAGCGTCGACTACGAGCAGTACTTC. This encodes CASSESTSVDYEQYF. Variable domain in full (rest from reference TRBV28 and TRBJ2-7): DVKVTQSSRYLVKRTGEKVFLECVQDMDHENMFWYRQDPGLGLRLIYFSYDVKMKEKGDIPEGYSVSREKKERFSLILESASTNQTSMYLCASSESTSVDYEQYFGPGTRLTVT.

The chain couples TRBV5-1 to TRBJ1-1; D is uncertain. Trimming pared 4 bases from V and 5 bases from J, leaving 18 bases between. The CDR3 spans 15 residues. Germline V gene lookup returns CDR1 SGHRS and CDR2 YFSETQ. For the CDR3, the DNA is TGCGCCAGCAGCGCCGGGCAGACGCTGAGGACTGAAGCTTTCTTT. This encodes CASSAGQTLRTEAFF.

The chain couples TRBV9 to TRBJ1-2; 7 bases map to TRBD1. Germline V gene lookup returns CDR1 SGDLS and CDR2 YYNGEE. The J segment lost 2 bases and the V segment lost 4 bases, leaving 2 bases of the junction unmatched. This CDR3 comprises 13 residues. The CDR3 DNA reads TGTGCCAGCAGCCAGGGACAGAACTATGGCTACACCTTC. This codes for CASSQGQNYGYTF.

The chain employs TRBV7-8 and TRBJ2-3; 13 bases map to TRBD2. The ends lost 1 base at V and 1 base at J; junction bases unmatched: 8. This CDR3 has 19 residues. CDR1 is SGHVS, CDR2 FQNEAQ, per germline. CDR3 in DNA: TGTGCCAGCAGCTTAGTGGGACTAGCGGGATGGTTCCGCACAGATACGCAGTATTTT. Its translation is CASSLVGLAGWFRTDTQYF.

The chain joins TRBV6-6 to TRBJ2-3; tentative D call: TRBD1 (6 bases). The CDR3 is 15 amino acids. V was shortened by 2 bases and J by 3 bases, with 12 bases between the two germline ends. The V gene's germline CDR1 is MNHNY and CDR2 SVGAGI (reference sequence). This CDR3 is CASSYNWGTTDTQYF. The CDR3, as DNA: TGTGCCAGCAGTTACAATTGGGGGACAACAGATACGCAGTATTTT.

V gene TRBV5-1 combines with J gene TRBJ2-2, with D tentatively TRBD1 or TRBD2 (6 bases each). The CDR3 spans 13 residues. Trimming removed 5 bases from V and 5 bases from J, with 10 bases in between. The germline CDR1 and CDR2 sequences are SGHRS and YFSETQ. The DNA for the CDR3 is TGCGCCAGCAGTAGCGGACAGACCGGGGAGCTGTTTTTT. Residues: CASSSGQTGELFF.

The CDR3 reads CASSQDHPATGGGNEQFF. The CDR3 nucleotides are TGCGCCAGCAGCCAAGATCATCCCGCGACAGGGGGAGGGAATGAGCAGTTCTTC. The chain uses TRBV4-1 and TRBJ2-1, with 9 bases matching TRBD1. The germline V gene has CDR1 MGHRA and CDR2 YSYEKL. The V and J ends lost 0 bases and 7 bases, in that order; junction bases with no gene match: 13. CDR3 length equals 18 residues.

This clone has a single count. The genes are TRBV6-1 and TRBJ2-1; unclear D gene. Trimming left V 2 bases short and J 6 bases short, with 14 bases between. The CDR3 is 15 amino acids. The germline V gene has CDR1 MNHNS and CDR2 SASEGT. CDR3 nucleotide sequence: TGTGCCAGCAGTGAACTGGTCCTATCAGGCAATGAGCAGTTCTTC. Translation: CASSELVLSGNEQFF.

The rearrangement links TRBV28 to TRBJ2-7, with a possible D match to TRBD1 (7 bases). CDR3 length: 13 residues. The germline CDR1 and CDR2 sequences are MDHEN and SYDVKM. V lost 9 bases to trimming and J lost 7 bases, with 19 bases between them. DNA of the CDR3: TGTGCCAGTCTAGGACAGGCGGCGGGGGAGCAGTACTTC. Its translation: CASLGQAAGEQYF.

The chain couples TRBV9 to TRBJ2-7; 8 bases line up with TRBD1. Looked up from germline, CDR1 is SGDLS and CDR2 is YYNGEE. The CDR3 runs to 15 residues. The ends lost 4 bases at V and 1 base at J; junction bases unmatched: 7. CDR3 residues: CASSPRTGPSYEQYF. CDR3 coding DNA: TGTGCCAGCAGCCCTCGGACAGGGCCATCCTACGAGCAGTACTTC. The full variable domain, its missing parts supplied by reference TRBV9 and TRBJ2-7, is DSGVTQTPKHLITATGQRVTLRCSPRSGDLSVYWYQQSLDQGLQFLIQYYNGEERAKGNILERFSAQQFPDLHSELNLSSLELGDSALYFCASSPRTGPSYEQYFGPGTRLTVT.

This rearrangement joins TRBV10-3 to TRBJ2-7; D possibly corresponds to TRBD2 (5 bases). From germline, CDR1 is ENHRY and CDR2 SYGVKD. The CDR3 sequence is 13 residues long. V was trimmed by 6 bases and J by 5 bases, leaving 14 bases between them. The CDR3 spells CAIRTSGIDEQYF. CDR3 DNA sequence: TGTGCCATCAGGACCAGCGGCATCGACGAGCAGTACTTC.

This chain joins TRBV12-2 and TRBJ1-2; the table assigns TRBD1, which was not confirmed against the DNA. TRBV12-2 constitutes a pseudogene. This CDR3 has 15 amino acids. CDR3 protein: CASRLATGQGMGYTF. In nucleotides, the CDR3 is TGTGCAAGTCGCTTAGCGACCGGACAGGGGATGGGCTACACCTTC.